Here is one TCR beta chain with its context. No antigen is known for it. This entry is derived from a study of T cell responses to AZD1222 COVID-19 vaccine. The study's findings and limits: Nearly half of spike-specific TCRs reportedly target variant regions that are unmutated in the B.1.351 and B.1.1.7 variants.

TCRdb's table, derived via immunoSEQ multiplex PCR, lists solely in-frame clones and lacks some. The sample consists of 130,000 or so clones, 80% to 95% of them appearing once. CDR1 and CDR2 from the germline V gene are MNHEY and SVGEGT. V shed 5 bases and J shed 0 bases, with 11 bases lying between them. The CDR3 is 14 residues long. This TCR came from an adult who received the MenACWY meningococcal vaccine as a control. V is TRBV6-2 or TRBV6-3 and J is TRBJ2-7, with D perhaps being TRBD1 or TRBD2 (5 bases each). The sample here was peripheral blood, taken 28 days after the second dose of the MenACWY control vaccine. CDR3 region: CASSTWGSSYEQYV. The CDR3 DNA reads as TGTGCCAGCAGTACCTGGGGGAGCTCCTACGAGCAGTACGTC.